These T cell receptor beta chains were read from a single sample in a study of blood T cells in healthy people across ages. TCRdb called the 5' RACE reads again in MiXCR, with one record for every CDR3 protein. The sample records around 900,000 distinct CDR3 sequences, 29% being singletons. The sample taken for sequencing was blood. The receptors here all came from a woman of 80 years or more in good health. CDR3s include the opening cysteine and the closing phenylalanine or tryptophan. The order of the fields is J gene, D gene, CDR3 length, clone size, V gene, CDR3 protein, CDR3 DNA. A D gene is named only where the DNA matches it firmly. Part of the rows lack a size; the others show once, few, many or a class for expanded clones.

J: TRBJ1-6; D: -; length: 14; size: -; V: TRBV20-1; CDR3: CSARDRRYNSPLHF; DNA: TGCAGTGCTAGAGATCGCCGCTATAATTCACCCCTCCACTTT
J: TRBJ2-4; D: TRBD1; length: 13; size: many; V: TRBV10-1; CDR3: CASSAGTGGKQYF; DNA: TGCGCCAGCAGTGCCGGGACAGGTGGAAAGCAGTACTTC
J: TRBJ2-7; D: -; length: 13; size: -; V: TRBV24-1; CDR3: CATSDNRLVEQYF; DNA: TGTGCCACCAGTGATAATAGACTGGTTGAGCAGTACTTC
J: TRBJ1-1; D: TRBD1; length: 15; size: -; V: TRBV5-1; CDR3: CASSWTTGVKTEAFF; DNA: TGCGCCAGCAGCTGGACGACAGGGGTGAAAACTGAAGCTTTCTTT
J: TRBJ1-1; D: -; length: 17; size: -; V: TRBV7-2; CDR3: CASSLGVEGGRGTEAFF; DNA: TGTGCCAGCAGCTTGGGGGTTGAGGGGGGCAGGGGCACTGAAGCTTTCTTT
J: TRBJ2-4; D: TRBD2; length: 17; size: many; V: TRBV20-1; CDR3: CSARVSGGTLAKNIQYF; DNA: TGCAGTGCTAGAGTCAGCGGGGGGACCCTAGCCAAAAACATTCAGTACTTC
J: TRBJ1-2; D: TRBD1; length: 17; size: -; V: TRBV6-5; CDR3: CASSYSTGGGTGNGYTF; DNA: TGTGCCAGCAGTTACTCGACGGGCGGCGGGACAGGAAATGGCTACACCTTC
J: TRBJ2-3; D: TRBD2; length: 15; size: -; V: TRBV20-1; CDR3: CSASPASWGGDTQYF; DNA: TGCAGTGCTTCCCCGGCTAGCTGGGGGGGGGATACGCAGTATTTT
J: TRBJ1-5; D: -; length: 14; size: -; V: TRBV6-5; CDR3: CASSRRETLQPQHF; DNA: TGTGCCAGCTCCCGACGTGAAACGCTCCAGCCCCAGCATTTT
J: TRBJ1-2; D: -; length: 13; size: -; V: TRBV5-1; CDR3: CASSLGPGQGYTF; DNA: TGCGCCAGCAGCTTAGGCCCAGGACAGGGCTACACCTTC
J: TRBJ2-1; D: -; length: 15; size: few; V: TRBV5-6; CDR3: CASSWRRDGPNEQFF; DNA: TGTGCCAGCAGCTGGAGGCGAGACGGCCCCAATGAGCAGTTCTTC
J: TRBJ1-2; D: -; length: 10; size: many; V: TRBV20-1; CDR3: CSANAYGYTF; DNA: TGCAGTGCTAATGCCTATGGCTACACCTTC
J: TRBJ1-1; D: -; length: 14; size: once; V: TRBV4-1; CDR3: CASSQEGRSTEAFF; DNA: TGCGCCAGCAGCCAAGAGGGCAGATCCACTGAAGCTTTCTTT
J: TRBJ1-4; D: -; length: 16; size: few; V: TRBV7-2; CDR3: CASRYHGKGGNEKLFF; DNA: TGTGCCAGCAGATACCATGGGAAGGGAGGGAATGAAAAACTGTTTTTT
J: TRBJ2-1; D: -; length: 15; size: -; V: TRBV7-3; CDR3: CASSLTRGAGNEQFF; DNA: TGTGCCAGCAGCCTAACAAGGGGGGCTGGCAATGAGCAGTTCTTC
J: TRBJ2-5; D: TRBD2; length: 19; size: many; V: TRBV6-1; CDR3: CASREPGLAGGGPKETQYF; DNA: TGTGCCAGCAGGGAACCGGGACTAGCGGGGGGAGGGCCCAAAGAGACCCAGTACTTC
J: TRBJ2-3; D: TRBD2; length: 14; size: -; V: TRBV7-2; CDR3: CASSPGGLADTQYF; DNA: TGTGCCAGCAGCCCGGGGGGGCTTGCAGATACGCAGTATTTT
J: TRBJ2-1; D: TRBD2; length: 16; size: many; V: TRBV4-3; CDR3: CASSQDPLAGYNEQFF; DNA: TGCGCCAGCAGCCAAGACCCACTAGCGGGCTACAATGAGCAGTTCTTC
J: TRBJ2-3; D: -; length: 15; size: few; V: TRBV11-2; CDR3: CASSKAYDRSDTQYF; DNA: TGTGCCAGCAGCAAAGCATACGACAGATCAGATACGCAGTATTTT
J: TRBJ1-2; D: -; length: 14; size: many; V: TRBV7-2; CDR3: CASSLNRQNYGYTF; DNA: TGTGCCAGCAGCTTAAATCGGCAGAACTATGGCTACACCTTC
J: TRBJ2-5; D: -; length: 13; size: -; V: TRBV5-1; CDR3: CASSPNPGETQYF; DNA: TGCGCCAGCAGCCCTAATCCGGGGGAGACCCAGTACTTC
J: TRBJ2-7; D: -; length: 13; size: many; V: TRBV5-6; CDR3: CASSLALADGQYF; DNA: TGTGCCAGCAGCTTGGCCCTAGCAGACGGGCAGTACTTC
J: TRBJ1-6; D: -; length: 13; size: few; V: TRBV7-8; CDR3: CASSPSQEWTLHF; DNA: TGTGCCAGCAGCCCCTCCCAGGAGTGGACCCTCCACTTT
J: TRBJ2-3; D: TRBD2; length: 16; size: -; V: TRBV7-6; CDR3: CASSSGLAGPTDTQYF; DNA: TGTGCCAGCAGCTCCGGACTAGCGGGACCCACAGATACGCAGTATTTT
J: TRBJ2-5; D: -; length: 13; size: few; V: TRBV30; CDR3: CAWKLAGQETQYF; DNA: TGTGCCTGGAAACTAGCAGGGCAAGAGACCCAGTACTTC
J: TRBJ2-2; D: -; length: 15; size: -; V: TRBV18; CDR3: CASSLDRTNTGELFF; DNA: TGTGCCAGCTCTCTGGACCGAACGAACACCGGGGAGCTGTTTTTT
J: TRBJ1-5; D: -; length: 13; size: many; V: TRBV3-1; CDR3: CASSQGDHQPQHF; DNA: TGTGCCAGCAGCCAAGGGGATCATCAGCCCCAGCATTTT
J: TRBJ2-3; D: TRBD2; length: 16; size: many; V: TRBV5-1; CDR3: CASSSGLADLTDTQYF; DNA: TGCGCCAGCAGCAGTGGACTAGCGGACCTCACAGATACGCAGTATTTT
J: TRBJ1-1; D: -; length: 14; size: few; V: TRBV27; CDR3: CASTPGGLGTEAFF; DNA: TGTGCCAGCACCCCTGGAGGGTTGGGCACTGAAGCTTTCTTT
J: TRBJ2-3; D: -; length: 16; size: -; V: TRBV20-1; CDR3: CSTPLGGRGGTDTQYF; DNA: TGCAGTACCCCATTAGGAGGGAGAGGAGGCACAGATACGCAGTATTTT
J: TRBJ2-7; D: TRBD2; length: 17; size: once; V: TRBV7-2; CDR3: CASSYQTTSGRYNEQYF; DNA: TGTGCCAGCAGCTACCAAACGACTAGCGGGAGATACAATGAGCAGTACTTC
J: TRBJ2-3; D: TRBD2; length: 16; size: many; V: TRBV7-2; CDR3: CASSLTRGGRTDTQYF; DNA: TGTGCCAGCAGCTTAACTCGGGGGGGCCGCACAGATACGCAGTATTTT
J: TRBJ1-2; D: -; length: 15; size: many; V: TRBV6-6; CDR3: CASSYLGPSRGGYTF; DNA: TGTGCCAGCAGTTACTTGGGACCTTCGAGGGGTGGCTACACCTTC
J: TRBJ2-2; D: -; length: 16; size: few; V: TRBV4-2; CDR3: CASSQQGTANTGELFF; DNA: TGTGCCAGCAGCCAGCAGGGGACTGCGAACACCGGGGAGCTGTTTTTT
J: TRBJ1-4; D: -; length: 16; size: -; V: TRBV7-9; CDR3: CASSLAGRRGGEKLFF; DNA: TGTGCCAGCAGCTTAGCCGGGCGCCGGGGGGGTGAAAAACTGTTTTTT
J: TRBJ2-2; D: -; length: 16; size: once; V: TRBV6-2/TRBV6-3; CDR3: CASSPRRALNTGERFF; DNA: TGTGCCAGCAGTCCCAGACGGGCACTGAACACCGGGGAGCGGTTTTTT
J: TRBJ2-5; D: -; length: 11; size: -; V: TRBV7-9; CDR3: CASSSPPVYYF; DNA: TGTGCCAGCAGCTCCCCACCGGTATACTACTTC
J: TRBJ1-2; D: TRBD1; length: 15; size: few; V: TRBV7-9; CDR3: CASSPTGRVNYGYTF; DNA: TGTGCCAGCAGCCCGACAGGGCGGGTTAACTATGGCTACACCTTC
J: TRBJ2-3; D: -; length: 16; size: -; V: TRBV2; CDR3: CASSEVGVVRTDTQYF; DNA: TGTGCCAGCAGTGAAGTCGGGGTAGTGCGTACAGATACGCAGTATTTT
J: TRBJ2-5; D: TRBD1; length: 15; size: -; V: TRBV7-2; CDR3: CASRGDRWRSKTQYF; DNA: TGTGCCAGCAGAGGGGACAGGTGGAGATCGAAGACCCAGTACTTC
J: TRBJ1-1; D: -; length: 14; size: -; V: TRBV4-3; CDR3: CASSQEQASPEAFF; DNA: TGCGCCAGCAGCCAAGAACAGGCGAGTCCTGAAGCTTTCTTT
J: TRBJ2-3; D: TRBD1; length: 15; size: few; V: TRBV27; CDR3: CASRGQGVSTDTQYF; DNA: TGTGCCAGCAGGGGGCAGGGGGTATCCACAGATACGCAGTATTTT